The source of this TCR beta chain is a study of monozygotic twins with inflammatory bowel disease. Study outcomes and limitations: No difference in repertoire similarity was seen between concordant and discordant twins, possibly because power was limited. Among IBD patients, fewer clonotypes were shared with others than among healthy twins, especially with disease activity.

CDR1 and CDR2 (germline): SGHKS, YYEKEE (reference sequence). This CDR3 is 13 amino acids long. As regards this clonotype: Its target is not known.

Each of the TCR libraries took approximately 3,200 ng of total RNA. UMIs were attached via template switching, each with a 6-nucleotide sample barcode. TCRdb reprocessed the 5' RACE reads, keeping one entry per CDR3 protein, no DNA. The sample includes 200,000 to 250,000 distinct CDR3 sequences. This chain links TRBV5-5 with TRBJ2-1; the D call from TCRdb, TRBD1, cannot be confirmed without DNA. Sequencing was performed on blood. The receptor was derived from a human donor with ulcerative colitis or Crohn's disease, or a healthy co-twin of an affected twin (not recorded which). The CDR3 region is CASSWGGYNEQFF. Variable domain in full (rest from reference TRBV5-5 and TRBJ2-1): DAGVTQSPTHLIKTRGQQVTLRCSPISGHKSVSWYQQVLGQGPQFIFQYYEKEERGRGNFPDRFSARQFPNYSSELNVNALLLGDSALYLCASSWGGYNEQFFGPGTRLTVL.